A selection of T cell receptor beta chains follows, all from one sample in a study of T cell changes during pregnancy in multiple sclerosis. The assay was immunoSEQ multiplex PCR, and TCRdb's table has in-frame clones only and misses some. The sample includes 55,000 to 95,000 clones, around nine tenths of them seen just once. The source material was peripheral blood, sampled in the second trimester of pregnancy. These receptors all stem from a female donor in good health, enrolled as a control in a pregnancy study. Both conserved end residues are trimmed from each CDR3.

TRBJ1-2,TRBV18,ASSPFPGQAY
TRBJ1-1,TRBV2,ASRTGKGLPEAF
TRBJ1-1,TRBV7-9,ASSLGSGRGEAF
TRBJ1-1,TRBV4-3,ASSHWTGTPRSEAF
TRBJ1-1,TRBV7-9,ASSHPDRTKSEAF
TRBJ2-7,TRBV19,ASKNNVGAYEQY
TRBJ2-5,TRBV10-3,AIKSSGAAPTQY
TRBJ1-2,TRBV11-2,ASSKSTETGGYT
TRBJ1-1,TRBV28,ATLRGLNTEAF
TRBJ2-5,TRBV9,ASSDGTAWETQY
TRBJ2-7,TRBV28,ASTPQGGAVGQY
TRBJ2-1,TRBV10-3,ATLTGGKYNEQF
TRBJ2-7,TRBV28,ASSHTYEQY
TRBJ1-2,TRBV5-1,ASSLSPTGGRGGYT
TRBJ1-2,TRBV4-2,ASSQDPGTTIYGYT
TRBJ2-7,TRBV5-6,ASSWDRSSYEQY
TRBJ1-2,TRBV13,ASSLGLRRRADGYT
TRBJ1-5,TRBV10-3,AISTGAHAQPQH
TRBJ1-5,TRBV28,ASSSAGTPSPQH
TRBJ1-1,TRBV19,ASSLLGASNTEAF
TRBJ1-6,TRBV27,ASRRTGYNSPLH
TRBJ1-1,TRBV28,ASWRVPNTEAF
TRBJ2-2,TRBV4-3,ASSQPTGTGELF
TRBJ1-2,TRBV5-8,ASSLLGGSGYT
TRBJ2-7,TRBV10-1,ASSEPPGDTYEQY